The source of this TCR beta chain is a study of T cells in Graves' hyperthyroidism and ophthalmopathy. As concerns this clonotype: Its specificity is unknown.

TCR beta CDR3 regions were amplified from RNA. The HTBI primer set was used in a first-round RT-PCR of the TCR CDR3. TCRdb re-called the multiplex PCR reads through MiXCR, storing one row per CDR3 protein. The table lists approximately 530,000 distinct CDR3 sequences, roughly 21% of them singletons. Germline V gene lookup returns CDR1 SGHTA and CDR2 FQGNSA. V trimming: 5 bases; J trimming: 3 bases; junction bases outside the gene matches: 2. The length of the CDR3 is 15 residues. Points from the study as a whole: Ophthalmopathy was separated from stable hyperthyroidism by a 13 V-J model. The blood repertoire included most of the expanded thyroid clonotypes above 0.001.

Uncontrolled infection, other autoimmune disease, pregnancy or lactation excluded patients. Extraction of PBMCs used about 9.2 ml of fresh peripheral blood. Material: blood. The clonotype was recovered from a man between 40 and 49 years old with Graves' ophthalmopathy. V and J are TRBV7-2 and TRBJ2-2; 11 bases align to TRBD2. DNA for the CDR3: TGTGCCAGCAGCGTGACTAGCGGGGACACCGGGGAGCTGTTTTTT. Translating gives CASSVTSGDTGELFF. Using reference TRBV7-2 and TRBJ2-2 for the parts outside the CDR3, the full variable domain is GAGVSQSPSNKVTEKGKDVELRCDPISGHTALYWYRQSLGQGLEFLIYFQGNSAPDKSGLPSDRFSAERTGGSVSTLTIQRTQQEDSAVYLCASSVTSGDTGELFFGEGSRLTVL.